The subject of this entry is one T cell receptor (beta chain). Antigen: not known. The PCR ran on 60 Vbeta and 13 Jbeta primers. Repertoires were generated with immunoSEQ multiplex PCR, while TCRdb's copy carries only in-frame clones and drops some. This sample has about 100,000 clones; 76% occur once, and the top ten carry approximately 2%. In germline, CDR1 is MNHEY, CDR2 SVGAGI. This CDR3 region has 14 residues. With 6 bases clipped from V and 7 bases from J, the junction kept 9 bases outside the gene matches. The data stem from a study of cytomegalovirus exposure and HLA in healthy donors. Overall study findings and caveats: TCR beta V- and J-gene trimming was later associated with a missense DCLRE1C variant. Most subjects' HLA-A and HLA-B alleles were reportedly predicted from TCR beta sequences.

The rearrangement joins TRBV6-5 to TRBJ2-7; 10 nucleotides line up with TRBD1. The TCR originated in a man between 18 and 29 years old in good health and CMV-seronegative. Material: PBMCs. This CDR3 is CASSRTGGTREQYF. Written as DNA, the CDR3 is TGTGCCAGCAGCCGGACAGGGGGGACGAGGGAGCAGTACTTC.